These T cell receptor beta chains were read from a single sample in a study of blood T cell repertoires in COVID-19. Using immunoSEQ multiplex PCR, the repertoire was profiled, and TCRdb retains in-frame clones only, with some absent. The sample lists 200,000 to 250,000 clones, 86% occurring once. The sequenced sample was peripheral blood. The receptors shown here come from a man aged 55 to 70 with acute or convalescent COVID-19. Each CDR3 is given with its conserved first and last residue. The D gene is left open where the match is weak. Size tells how often a clone was seen (once, few, many) or the class of an expanded clone, and some rows leave it out.

D gene: -
V gene: TRBV19
clone size: once
J gene: TRBJ1-2
CDR3 protein: CASSIRRDARVEGYTF
CDR3 DNA: TGTGCCAGTAGTATCCGGAGGGATGCCAGGGTGGAAGGCTACACCTTC

D gene: TRBD2
V gene: TRBV28
clone size: -
J gene: TRBJ2-3
CDR3 protein: CASSSNSGSGGTDTQYF
CDR3 DNA: TGTGCCAGCAGCTCTAATAGCGGGAGCGGGGGCACAGATACGCAGTATTTT

D gene: TRBD1
V gene: TRBV7-3
clone size: -
J gene: TRBJ1-5
CDR3 protein: CASSSRQGQPQHF
CDR3 DNA: TGTGCCAGCAGCTCCCGACAGGGCCAGCCCCAGCATTTT

D gene: -
V gene: TRBV30
clone size: few
J gene: TRBJ2-7
CDR3 protein: CAWSSGVVYEQYF
CDR3 DNA: TGTGCCTGGAGTTCCGGGGTGGTCTACGAGCAGTACTTC

D gene: TRBD1
V gene: TRBV6-6
clone size: -
J gene: TRBJ1-4
CDR3 protein: CASSLGQRNEKLFF
CDR3 DNA: TGTGCCAGCAGCCTGGGACAGCGGAATGAAAAACTGTTTTTT

D gene: TRBD1
V gene: TRBV6-5
clone size: -
J gene: TRBJ1-4
CDR3 protein: CASSFFRQGNEKLFF
CDR3 DNA: TGTGCCAGCAGTTTCTTCCGACAGGGAAATGAAAAACTGTTTTTT

D gene: TRBD1
V gene: TRBV12-3/TRBV12-4
clone size: -
J gene: TRBJ2-7
CDR3 protein: CASSFQQGDEQYF
CDR3 DNA: TGTGCCAGCAGTTTCCAACAGGGGGACGAGCAGTACTTC

D gene: -
V gene: TRBV6-2/TRBV6-3
clone size: -
J gene: TRBJ1-5
CDR3 protein: CASSYSGQSNQPQHF
CDR3 DNA: TGTGCCAGCAGTTATTCCGGACAGAGCAATCAGCCCCAGCATTTT

D gene: -
V gene: TRBV6-1
clone size: -
J gene: TRBJ2-6
CDR3 protein: CASSGGQISGANVLTF
CDR3 DNA: TGTGCCAGCAGTGGGGGACAAATCTCTGGGGCCAACGTCCTGACTTTC

D gene: -
V gene: TRBV28
clone size: -
J gene: TRBJ1-5
CDR3 protein: CASREQGITGQPQHF
CDR3 DNA: TGTGCCAGCAGAGAGCAGGGGATTACAGGCCAGCCCCAGCATTTT

D gene: TRBD2
V gene: TRBV5-4
clone size: -
J gene: TRBJ2-1
CDR3 protein: CASSLRNRGGEGEQFF
CDR3 DNA: TGTGCCAGCAGCTTGAGGAATAGGGGCGGGGAGGGTGAGCAGTTCTTC

D gene: -
V gene: TRBV2
clone size: -
J gene: TRBJ1-4
CDR3 protein: CASLTGPTEKLFF
CDR3 DNA: TGTGCCAGCCTGACAGGTCCAACTGAAAAACTGTTTTTT

D gene: TRBD1
V gene: TRBV19
clone size: -
J gene: TRBJ2-7
CDR3 protein: CASSTQGKGYEQYF
CDR3 DNA: TGTGCCAGTAGCACACAGGGGAAGGGATACGAGCAGTACTTC

D gene: -
V gene: TRBV5-5
clone size: -
J gene: TRBJ2-5
CDR3 protein: CASSPPGSETQYF
CDR3 DNA: TGTGCCAGCAGCCCCCCCGGGAGTGAGACCCAGTACTTC

D gene: -
V gene: TRBV5-1
clone size: -
J gene: TRBJ2-5
CDR3 protein: CASSLLTGRGETQYF
CDR3 DNA: TGCGCCAGCAGCTTACTCACAGGGAGGGGAGAGACCCAGTACTTC

D gene: -
V gene: TRBV6-5
clone size: -
J gene: TRBJ2-7
CDR3 protein: CASRLSAEGYEQYF
CDR3 DNA: TGTGCCAGCAGGCTATCAGCGGAGGGCTACGAGCAGTACTTC

D gene: TRBD1
V gene: TRBV3-1/TRBV3-2
clone size: -
J gene: TRBJ2-1
CDR3 protein: CASSRTPGQGANEQFF
CDR3 DNA: TGTGCCAGCAGCCGGACTCCGGGACAGGGGGCCAATGAGCAGTTCTTC